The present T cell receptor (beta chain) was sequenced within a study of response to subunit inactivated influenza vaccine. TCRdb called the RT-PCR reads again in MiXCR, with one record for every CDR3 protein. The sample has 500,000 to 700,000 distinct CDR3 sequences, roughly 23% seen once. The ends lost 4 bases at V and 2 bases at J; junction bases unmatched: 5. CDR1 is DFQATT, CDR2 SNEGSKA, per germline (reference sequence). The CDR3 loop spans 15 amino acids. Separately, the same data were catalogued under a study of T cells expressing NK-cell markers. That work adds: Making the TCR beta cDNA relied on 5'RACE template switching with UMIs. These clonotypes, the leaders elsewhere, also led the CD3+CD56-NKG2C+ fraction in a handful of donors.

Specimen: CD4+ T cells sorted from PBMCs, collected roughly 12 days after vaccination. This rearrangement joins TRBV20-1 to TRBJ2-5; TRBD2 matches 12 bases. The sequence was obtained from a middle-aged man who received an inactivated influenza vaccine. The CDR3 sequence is CSATPGTSGQETQYF. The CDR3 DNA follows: TGCAGTGCTACTCCCGGGACTAGCGGGCAAGAGACCCAGTACTTC.